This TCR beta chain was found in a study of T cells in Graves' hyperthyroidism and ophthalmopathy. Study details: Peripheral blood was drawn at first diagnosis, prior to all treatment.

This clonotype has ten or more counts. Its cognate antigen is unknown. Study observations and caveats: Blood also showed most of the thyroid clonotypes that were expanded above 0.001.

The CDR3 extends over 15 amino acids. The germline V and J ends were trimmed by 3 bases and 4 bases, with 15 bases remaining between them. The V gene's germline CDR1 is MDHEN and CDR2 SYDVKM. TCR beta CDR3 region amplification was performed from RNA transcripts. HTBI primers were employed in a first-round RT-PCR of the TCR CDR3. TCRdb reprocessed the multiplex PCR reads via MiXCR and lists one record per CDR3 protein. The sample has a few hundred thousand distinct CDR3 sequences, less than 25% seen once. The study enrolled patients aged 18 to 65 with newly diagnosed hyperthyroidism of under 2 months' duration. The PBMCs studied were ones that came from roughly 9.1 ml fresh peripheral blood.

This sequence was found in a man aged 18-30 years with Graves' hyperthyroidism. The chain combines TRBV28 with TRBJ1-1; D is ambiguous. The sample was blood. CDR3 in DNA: TGTGCCAGCAGTTTGCGTCTTCCCATGGGCACTGAAGCTTTCTTT. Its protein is CASSLRLPMGTEAFF.